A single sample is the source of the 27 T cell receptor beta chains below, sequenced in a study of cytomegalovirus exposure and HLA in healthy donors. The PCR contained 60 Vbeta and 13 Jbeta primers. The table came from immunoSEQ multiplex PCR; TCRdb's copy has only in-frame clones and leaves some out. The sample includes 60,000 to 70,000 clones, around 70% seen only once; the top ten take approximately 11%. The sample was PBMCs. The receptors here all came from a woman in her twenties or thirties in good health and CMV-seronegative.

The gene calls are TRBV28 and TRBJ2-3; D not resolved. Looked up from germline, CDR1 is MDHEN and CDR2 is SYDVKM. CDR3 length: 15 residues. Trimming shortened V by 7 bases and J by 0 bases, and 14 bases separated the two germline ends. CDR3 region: CASTPWATSTDTQYF. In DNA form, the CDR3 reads TGTGCCAGCACCCCATGGGCTACTAGCACAGATACGCAGTATTTT.

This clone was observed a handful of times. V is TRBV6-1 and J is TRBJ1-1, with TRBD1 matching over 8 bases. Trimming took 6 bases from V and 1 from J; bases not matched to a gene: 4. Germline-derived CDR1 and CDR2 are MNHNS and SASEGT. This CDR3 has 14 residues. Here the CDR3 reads CASRIDRGNTEAFF. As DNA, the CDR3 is TGTGCCAGCAGGATCGACAGGGGGAACACTGAAGCTTTCTTT.

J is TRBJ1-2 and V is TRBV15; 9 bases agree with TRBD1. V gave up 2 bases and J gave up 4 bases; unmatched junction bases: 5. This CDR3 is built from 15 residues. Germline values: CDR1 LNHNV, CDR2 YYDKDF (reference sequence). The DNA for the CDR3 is TGTGCCACCAGCAGACGGGGACAGGGAGGCTATGGCTACACCTTC. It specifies CATSRRGQGGYGYTF. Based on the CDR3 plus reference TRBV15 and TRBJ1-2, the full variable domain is DAMVIQNPRYQVTQFGKPVTLSCSQTLNHNVMYWYQQKSSQAPKLLFHYYDKDFNNEADTPDNFQSRRPNTSFCFLDIRSPGLGDTAMYLCATSRRGQGGYGYTFGSGTRLTVV.

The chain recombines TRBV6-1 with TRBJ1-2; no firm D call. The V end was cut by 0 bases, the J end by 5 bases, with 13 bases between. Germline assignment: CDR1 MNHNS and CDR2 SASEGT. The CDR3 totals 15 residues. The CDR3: CASSEAGGIGYGYTF. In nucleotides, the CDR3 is TGTGCCAGCAGTGAAGCGGGAGGTATCGGATATGGCTACACCTTC.

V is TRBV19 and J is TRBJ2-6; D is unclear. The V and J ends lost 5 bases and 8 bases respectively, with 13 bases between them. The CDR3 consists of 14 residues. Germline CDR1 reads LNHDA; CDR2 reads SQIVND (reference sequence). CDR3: CASSGLRVSNVLTF. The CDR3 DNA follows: TGTGCCAGTAGTGGCTTACGGGTGTCCAACGTCCTGACTTTC.

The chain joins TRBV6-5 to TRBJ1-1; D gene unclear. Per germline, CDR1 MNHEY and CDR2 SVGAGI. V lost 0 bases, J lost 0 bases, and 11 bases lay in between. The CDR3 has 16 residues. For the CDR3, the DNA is TGTGCCAGCAGTTACTCGGCGGGGTCGATGAACACTGAAGCTTTCTTT. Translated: CASSYSAGSMNTEAFF.

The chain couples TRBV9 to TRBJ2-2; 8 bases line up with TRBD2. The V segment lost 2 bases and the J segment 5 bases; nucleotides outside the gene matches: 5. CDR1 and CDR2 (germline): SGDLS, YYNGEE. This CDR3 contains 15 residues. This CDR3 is CASSVPRGGTGELFF. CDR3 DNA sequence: TGTGCCAGCAGCGTTCCCCGCGGGGGGACCGGGGAGCTGTTTTTT.

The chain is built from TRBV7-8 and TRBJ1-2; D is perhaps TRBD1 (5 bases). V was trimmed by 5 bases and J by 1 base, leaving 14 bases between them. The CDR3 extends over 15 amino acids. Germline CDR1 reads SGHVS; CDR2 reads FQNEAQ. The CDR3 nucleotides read TGTGCCAGCAGCCTAGAGGGGCAGATTAACTATGGCTACACCTTC. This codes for CASSLEGQINYGYTF.

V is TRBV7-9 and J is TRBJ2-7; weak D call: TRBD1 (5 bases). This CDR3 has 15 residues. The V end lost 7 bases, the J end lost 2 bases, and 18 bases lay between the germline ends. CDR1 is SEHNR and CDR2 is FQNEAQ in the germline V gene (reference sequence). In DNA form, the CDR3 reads TGTGCCAGCACCACCGTGGGGCACTCCACCTACGAGCAGTACTTC. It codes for CASTTVGHSTYEQYF.

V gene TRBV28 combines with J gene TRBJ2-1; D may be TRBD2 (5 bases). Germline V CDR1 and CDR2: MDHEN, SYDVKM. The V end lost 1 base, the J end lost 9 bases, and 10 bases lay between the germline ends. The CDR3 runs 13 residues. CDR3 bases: TGTGCCAGCAGTTTATCGGGAACGGGTGAGCAGTTCTTC. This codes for CASSLSGTGEQFF.

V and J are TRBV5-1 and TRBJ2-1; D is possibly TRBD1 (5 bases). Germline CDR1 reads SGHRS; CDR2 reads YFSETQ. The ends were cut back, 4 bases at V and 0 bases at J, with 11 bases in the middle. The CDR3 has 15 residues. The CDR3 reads CASSLADNSYNEQFF. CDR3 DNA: TGCGCCAGCAGCCTGGCGGACAACTCCTACAATGAGCAGTTCTTC. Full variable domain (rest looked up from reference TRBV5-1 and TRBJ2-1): KAGVTQTPRYLIKTRGQQVTLSCSPISGHRSVSWYQQTPGQGLQFLFEYFSETQRNKGNFPGRFSGRQFSNSRSEMNVSTLELGDSALYLCASSLADNSYNEQFFGPGTRLTVL.

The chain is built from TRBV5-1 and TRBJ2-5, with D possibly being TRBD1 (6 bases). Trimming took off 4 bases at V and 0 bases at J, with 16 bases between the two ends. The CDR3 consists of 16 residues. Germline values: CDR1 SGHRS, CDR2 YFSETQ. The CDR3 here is CASSLHRAPYQETQYF. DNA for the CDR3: TGCGCCAGCAGCCTCCACAGGGCACCGTACCAAGAGACCCAGTACTTC.

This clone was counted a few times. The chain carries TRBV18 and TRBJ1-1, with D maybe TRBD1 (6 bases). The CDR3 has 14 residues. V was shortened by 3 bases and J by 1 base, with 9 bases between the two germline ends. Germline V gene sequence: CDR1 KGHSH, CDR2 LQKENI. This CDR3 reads CASSPGQENTEAFF. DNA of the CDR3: TGTGCCAGCTCACCGGGACAAGAGAACACTGAAGCTTTCTTT.

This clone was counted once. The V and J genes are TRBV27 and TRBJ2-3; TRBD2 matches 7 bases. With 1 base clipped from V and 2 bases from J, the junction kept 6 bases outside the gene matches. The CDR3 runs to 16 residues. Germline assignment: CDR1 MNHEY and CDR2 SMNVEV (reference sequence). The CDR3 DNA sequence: TGTGCCAGCAGTTTATTTCAGCGGGGTTCCACAGATACGCAGTATTTT. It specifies CASSLFQRGSTDTQYF.

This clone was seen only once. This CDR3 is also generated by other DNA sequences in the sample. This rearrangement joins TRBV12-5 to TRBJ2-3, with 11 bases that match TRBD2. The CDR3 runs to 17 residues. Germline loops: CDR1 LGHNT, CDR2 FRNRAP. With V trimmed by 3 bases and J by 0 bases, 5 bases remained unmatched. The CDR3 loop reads CASGLLAGATSTDTQYF. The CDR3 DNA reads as TGTGCTAGTGGTTTACTAGCGGGAGCAACTAGCACAGATACGCAGTATTTT.

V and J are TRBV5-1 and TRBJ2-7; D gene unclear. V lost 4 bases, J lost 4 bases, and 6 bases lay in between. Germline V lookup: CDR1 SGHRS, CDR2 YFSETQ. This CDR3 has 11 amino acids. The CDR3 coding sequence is TGCGCCAGCAGCCTTTTTTACGAGCAGTACTTC. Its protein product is CASSLFYEQYF.

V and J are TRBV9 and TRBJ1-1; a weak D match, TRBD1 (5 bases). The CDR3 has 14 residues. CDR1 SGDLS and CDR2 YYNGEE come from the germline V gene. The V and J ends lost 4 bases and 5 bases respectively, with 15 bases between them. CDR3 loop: CASSPAGRETEAFF. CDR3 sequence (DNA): TGTGCCAGCAGCCCCGCAGGGAGGGAGACTGAAGCTTTCTTT.

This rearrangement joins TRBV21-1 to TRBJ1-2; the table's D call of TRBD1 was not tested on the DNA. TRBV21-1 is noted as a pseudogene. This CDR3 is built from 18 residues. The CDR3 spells CASSPGERGRPENYGYTF. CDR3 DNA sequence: TGTGCCAGCAGCCCCGGGGAAAGGGGGCGCCCTGAGAACTATGGCTACACCTTC.

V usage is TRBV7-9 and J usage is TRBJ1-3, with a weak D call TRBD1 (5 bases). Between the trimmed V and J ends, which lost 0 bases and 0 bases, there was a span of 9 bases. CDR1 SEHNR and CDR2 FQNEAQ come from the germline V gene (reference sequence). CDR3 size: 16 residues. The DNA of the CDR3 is TGTGCCAGCAGCTTAGCCCCACAGGTCTCTGGAAACACCATATATTTT. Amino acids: CASSLAPQVSGNTIYF.

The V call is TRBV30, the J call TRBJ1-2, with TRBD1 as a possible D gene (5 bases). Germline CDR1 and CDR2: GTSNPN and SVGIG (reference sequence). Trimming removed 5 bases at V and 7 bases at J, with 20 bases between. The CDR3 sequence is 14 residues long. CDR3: CAWVVDTVSRGYTF. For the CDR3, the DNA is TGTGCCTGGGTGGTGGACACCGTTTCACGTGGCTACACCTTC.

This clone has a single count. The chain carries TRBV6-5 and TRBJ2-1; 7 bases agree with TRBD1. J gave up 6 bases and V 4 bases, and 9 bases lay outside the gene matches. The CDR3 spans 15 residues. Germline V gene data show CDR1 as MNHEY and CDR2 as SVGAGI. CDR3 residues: CASSLQHRGSNEQFF. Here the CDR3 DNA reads TGTGCCAGCAGTTTACAACACAGGGGTAGCAATGAGCAGTTCTTC.

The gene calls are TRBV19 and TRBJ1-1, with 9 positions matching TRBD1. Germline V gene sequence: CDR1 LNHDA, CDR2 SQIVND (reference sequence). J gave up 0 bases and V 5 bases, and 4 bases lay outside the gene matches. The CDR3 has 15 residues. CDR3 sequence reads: CASSPRQGVNTEAFF. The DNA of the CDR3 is TGTGCCAGTAGTCCACGACAGGGGGTGAACACTGAAGCTTTCTTT.

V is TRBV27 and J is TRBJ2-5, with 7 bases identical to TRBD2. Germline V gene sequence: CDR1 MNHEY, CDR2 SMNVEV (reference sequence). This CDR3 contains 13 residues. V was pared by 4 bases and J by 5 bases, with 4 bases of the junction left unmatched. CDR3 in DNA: TGTGCCAGCAGTTCTCTGGGAGGGGAGACCCAGTACTTC. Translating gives CASSSLGGETQYF.

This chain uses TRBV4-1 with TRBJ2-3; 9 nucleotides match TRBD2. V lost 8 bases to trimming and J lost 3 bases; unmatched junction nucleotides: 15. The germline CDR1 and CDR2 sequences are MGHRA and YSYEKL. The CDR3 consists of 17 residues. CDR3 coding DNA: TGCGCCAGCGACGAGGAAGCAGCGGGGGGTGGAACAGATACGCAGTATTTT. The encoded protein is CASDEEAAGGGTDTQYF.

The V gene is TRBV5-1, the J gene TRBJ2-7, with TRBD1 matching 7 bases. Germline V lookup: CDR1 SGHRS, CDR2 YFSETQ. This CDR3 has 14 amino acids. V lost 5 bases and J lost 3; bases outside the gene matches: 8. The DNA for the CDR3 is TGCGCCAGCAGAGGACAGGAAGGAAGCTACGAGCAGTACTTC. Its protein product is CASRGQEGSYEQYF.

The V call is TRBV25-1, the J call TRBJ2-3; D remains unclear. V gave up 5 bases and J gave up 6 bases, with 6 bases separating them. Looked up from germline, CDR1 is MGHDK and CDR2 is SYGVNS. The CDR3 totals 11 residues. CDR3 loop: CASSPLDTQYF. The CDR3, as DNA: TGTGCCAGCAGTCCCCTGGATACGCAGTATTTT.

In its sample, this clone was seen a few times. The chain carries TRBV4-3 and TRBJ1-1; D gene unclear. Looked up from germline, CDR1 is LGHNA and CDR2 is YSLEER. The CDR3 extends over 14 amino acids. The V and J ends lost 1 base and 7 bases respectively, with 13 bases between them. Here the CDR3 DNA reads TGCGCCAGCAGCCAAGGGGCCAGGTGGGTTGAAGCTTTCTTT. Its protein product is CASSQGARWVEAFF.